Each of the 6 T cell receptor beta chains below was sequenced from the same sample in a study of cytomegalovirus exposure and HLA in healthy donors. 60 Vbeta and 13 Jbeta primers were used in PCR. Measured with immunoSEQ multiplex PCR; TCRdb has only the in-frame clones, and not every one. The repertoire includes roughly 65,000 clones, around 80% of them detected once, and approximately 4.2% sits in the top ten. Sequencing was carried out using PBMCs. These receptors originate from a woman in her 30s in good health and CMV-seronegative.

This clone was detected a few times. This chain links TRBV2 with TRBJ1-6; 8 nucleotides align to TRBD1. CDR1 is SNHLY and CDR2 is FYNNEI in the germline V gene. CDR3 length equals 14 residues. After removal of 5 bases from V and 8 bases from J, the junction contained 5 bases not matched to a gene. The CDR3 region is CASSLTGGDSPLHF. CDR3 bases: TGTGCCAGCAGTCTTACAGGGGGGGATTCACCCCTCCACTTT.

The V call is TRBV2, the J call TRBJ1-5; D not resolved. V lost 6 bases and J lost 0, with 9 bases in between. This CDR3 region has 14 residues. Germline values: CDR1 SNHLY, CDR2 FYNNEI. CDR3 in DNA: TGTGCCAGCAGCGGAGAGTATAGCAATCAGCCCCAGCATTTT. This gives the protein CASSGEYSNQPQHF.

In nucleotides, the CDR3 is TGTGCCAGCAGTGGGACTAGCAATGAGCAGTTCTTC. Translation: CASSGTSNEQFF. V gene TRBV2 combines with J gene TRBJ2-1, with 7 bases matching TRBD2. Germline lookup yields CDR1 SNHLY and CDR2 FYNNEI. CDR3 size: 12 residues. Losses at the gene ends were 4 bases for V and 6 bases for J; bases not matched to a gene: 0.

The J gene is TRBJ2-7, the V gene TRBV5-1; 8 bases are shared with TRBD2. With V trimmed by 2 bases and J by 5 bases, 6 bases remained unmatched. This CDR3 has 14 amino acids. Germline loops: CDR1 SGHRS, CDR2 YFSETQ. The CDR3 DNA reads TGCGCCAGCAGCTTCCGGGGGGGCCTCAACGAGCAGTACTTC. This codes for CASSFRGGLNEQYF.

A note on this clone: A junction boundary mismatches the germline segment, possibly from a read error. The gene calls are TRBV7-7 and TRBJ2-3, with no clear D. Germline V lookup: CDR1 SSHAT, CDR2 FNYEAQ (reference sequence). This CDR3 is built from 15 residues. Here the CDR3 DNA reads TGTGCTAGCAGCTTAGACGCTCGGAGCACAGATACGCAGTATTTT. This translates into CASSLDARSTDTQYF. Using reference TRBV7-7 and TRBJ2-3 for the parts outside the CDR3, the full variable domain is GAGVSQSPRYKVTKRGQDVTLRCDPISSHATLYWYQQALGQGPEFLTYFNYEAQPDKSGLPSDRFSAERPEGSISTLTIQRTEQRDSAMYRCASSLDARSTDTQYFGPGTRLTVL.

V gene TRBV19 combines with J gene TRBJ1-5; D is uncertain. CDR3 length: 13 residues. CDR1 is LNHDA, CDR2 SQIVND, per germline (reference sequence). Trimming took off 9 bases at V and 4 bases at J, with 13 bases between the two ends. In DNA form, the CDR3 reads TGTGCCAGCGAACCCAGAGGGAATCAGCCCCAGCATTTT. It is translated as CASEPRGNQPQHF. Using reference TRBV19 and TRBJ1-5 for the parts outside the CDR3, the full variable domain is DGGITQSPKYLFRKEGQNVTLSCEQNLNHDAMYWYRQDPGQGLRLIYYSQIVNDFQKGDIAEGYSVSREKKESFPLTVTSAQKNPTAFYLCASEPRGNQPQHFGDGTRLSIL.